This T cell receptor (beta chain) appears in the sequencing data of a study of shared clonotypes between healthy human individuals. Study-level points and caveats: Read depth was anticipated to influence clonotype sharing among donors.

There are 15 residues in the CDR3. CDR1 and CDR2 (germline): MDHEN, SYDVKM. Trimming cost V 5 bases and J 5 bases; bases outside gene matches: 7. Only in-frame clones appear in the TCRdb table, and some are missing; sequencing was by immunoSEQ multiplex PCR. The top ten clones hold 0.13% of a sample with more than 2 million clones, roughly 94% of them seen once. Of note for this clone: Its specificity is not known.

This clonotype was obtained from a man between 18 and 29 years old in good health. The chain uses TRBV28 and TRBJ1-5; 9 bases agree with TRBD1. The sample comprised naive CD4+ T cells sorted from blood. As to subset: CD45RA+ positively selected. As DNA, the CDR3 is TGTGCCAGCAGTCCTCCAGACAGGGGGTATCAGCCCCAGCATTTT. Its translation is CASSPPDRGYQPQHF.